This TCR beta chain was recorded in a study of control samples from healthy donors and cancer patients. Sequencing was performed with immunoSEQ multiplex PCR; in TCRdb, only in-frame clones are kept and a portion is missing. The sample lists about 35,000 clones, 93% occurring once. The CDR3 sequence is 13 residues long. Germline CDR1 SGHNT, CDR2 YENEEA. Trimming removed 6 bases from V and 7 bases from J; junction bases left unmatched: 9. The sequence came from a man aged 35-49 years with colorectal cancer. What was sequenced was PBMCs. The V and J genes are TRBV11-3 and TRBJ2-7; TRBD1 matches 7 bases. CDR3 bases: TGTGCCAGCAGGAGACAGGGTCTTTCGGAGCAGTACTTC. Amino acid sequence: CASRRQGLSEQYF.